This TCR beta chain is drawn from a study of response to subunit inactivated influenza vaccine. Study conclusions and caveats: Each seasonal influenza vaccination recruits few new T cells, the authors suggested.

This clonotype was detected ten times or more. Antigen unknown. One entry per CDR3 protein results from TCRdb running MiXCR on the RT-PCR reads. The table lists 550,000 to 800,000 distinct CDR3 sequences, 11% to 15% of them singletons. The CDR3 consists of 14 residues. Germline V lookup: CDR1 SGDLS, CDR2 YYNGEE. The V and J ends lost 0 bases and 12 bases, in that order; junction bases with no gene match: 8. The clonotype originates from a man aged 50 to 59 who received an inactivated influenza vaccine. The chain combines TRBV9 with TRBJ2-1, with 8 bases that match TRBD2. This sample comprised PBMCs from blood, obtained approximately 15 days before vaccination. Here the CDR3 DNA reads TGTGCCAGCAGCGTAGATACTAGCGGACAAGGGCAGTTCTTC. It is translated as CASSVDTSGQGQFF.